This T cell receptor (beta chain) originates from a study of shared clonotypes between healthy human individuals. Study overall: For every donor, three CD4 naive, three CD4 memory, two CD8 naive and one CD8 memory plates were used. Study-level results: For sorted subsets, rarefaction showed incomplete sequencing despite large depth. Among the subsets, naive ones generally showed larger estimated richness than memory ones.

The naive CD8 population came from CD45RO-negative cells selected for CCR7, without terminally differentiated effector memory CD45RA+ cells. The CDR3 is made up of 14 amino acids. V was clipped by 4 bases and J by 2 bases; unmatched bases: 6. The germline V gene encodes CDR1 SGHRS and CDR2 YFSETQ. The repertoire was sequenced with immunoSEQ multiplex PCR; TCRdb's copy has only in-frame clones and lacks some. This sample has roughly 1,800,000 clones, with over 85% found just once. This clone appeared a single time. What it binds is unknown. The sample holds other DNA sequences that translate to the same CDR3.

Sequencing was performed on naive CD8+ T cells sorted from blood. The gene calls are TRBV5-1 and TRBJ2-7; TRBD1 aligns across 7 bases. The receptor comes from a man aged 18-30 years in good health. CDR3 sequence: CASSPWTGTYEQYF. As DNA, the CDR3 is TGCGCCAGCAGCCCCTGGACAGGTACCTACGAGCAGTACTTC.